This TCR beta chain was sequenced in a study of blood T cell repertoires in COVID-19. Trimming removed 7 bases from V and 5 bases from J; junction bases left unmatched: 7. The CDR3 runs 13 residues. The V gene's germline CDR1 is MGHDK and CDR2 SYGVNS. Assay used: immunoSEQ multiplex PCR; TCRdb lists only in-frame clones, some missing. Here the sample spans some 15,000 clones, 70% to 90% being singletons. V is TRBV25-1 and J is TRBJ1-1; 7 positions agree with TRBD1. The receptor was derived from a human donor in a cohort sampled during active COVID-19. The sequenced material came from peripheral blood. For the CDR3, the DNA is TGTGCCAGCACCTGGGGACAGATTACTGAAGCTTTCTTT. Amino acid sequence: CASTWGQITEAFF.